The text below deals with one T cell receptor beta chain. Its specificity is not known. Unique molecular identifiers were incorporated during preparation of the TCRbeta library. TCRdb used MiXCR to reprocess the PCR reads, holding one entry per CDR3 protein. The sample includes about 980,000 distinct CDR3 sequences, roughly 29% seen only once; the top ten take 25% to 35%. The germline CDR1 and CDR2 sequences are DFQATT and SNEGSKA (reference sequence). The CDR3 sequence is 14 residues long. V trimming: 4 bases; J trimming: 7 bases; junction bases outside the gene matches: 10. These data belong to a study of T-cell reconstitution after alpha-beta-depleted transplantation in children. Findings of the study overall: From surviving recipient T cells and thymic progenitors came the high day-60 TCRbeta diversity observed in some patients. Among T cells one year after transplant, newly produced cells accounted for most counts and diversity. It was reported that alpha-beta T cells came from several hundred expanded graft clones (about two months after transplant).

Sample: PBMCs, mostly from graft donor cells, taken 360 days after TCRalphabeta/CD19-depleted stem cell transplant. The V and J genes are TRBV20-1 and TRBJ2-5; TRBD1 agrees at 9 bases. This clonotype originated in a boy under two years old who had a stem cell transplant for SCID, so the T cells may come from the graft donor. The DNA for the CDR3 is TGCAGTGCTACAGAAACCGGGACAGGGCGGACCCAGTACTTC. Protein product: CSATETGTGRTQYF.